This entry lists 21 T cell receptor beta chains sequenced from one sample in a study of T-cell reconstitution after alpha-beta-depleted transplantation in children. This sample's TCRbeta library carried unique molecular identifier barcodes. Via MiXCR, TCRdb re-called the PCR reads, giving one row per CDR3 protein. This sample yields under 300,000 distinct CDR3 sequences, of which 11% are seen a single time; 20% to 25% belongs to the top ten. The source material was peripheral blood, sampled 180 days after TCRalphabeta/CD19-depleted stem cell transplant. The receptors originated from a male patient aged 2-15 years who had a stem cell transplant for chronic granulomatous disease, so the T cells may come from the graft donor.

The table lists this clonotype with many counts. This sequence joins TRBV6-5 and TRBJ2-5; D is tentatively TRBD1 or TRBD2 (5 bases each). The CDR3 extends over 13 amino acids. V lost 2 bases and J lost 5, with 9 bases in between. Germline CDR1 is MNHEY and CDR2 is SVGAGI. The CDR3 protein is CASSYGGRETQYF. The CDR3 DNA reads TGTGCCAGCAGTTACGGGGGTCGGGAGACCCAGTACTTC.

This clonotype was found many times. The V gene is TRBV10-3, the J gene TRBJ2-1, with D possibly TRBD2 on 6 matching bases. There are 12 residues in the CDR3. Per germline, CDR1 ENHRY and CDR2 SYGVKD. V shed 7 bases and J shed 10 bases, with 14 bases lying between them. The CDR3, as DNA: TGTGCCATCATGAGACTAGGGGACGAGCAGTTCTTC. Its translation is CAIMRLGDEQFF.

This clonotype has at least ten counts. CDR3 sequence: CSAGRLAGFQETQYF. CDR3 bases: TGCAGTGCTGGAAGACTAGCGGGTTTCCAAGAGACCCAGTACTTC. The V call is TRBV20-1, the J call TRBJ2-5; TRBD2 matches at 10 bases. The ends lost 5 bases at V and 1 base at J; junction bases unmatched: 7. Looked up from germline, CDR1 is DFQATT and CDR2 is SNEGSKA (reference sequence). CDR3 length: 15 residues.

The table lists this clonotype with many counts. The chain has TRBV11-2 and TRBJ2-3; TRBD2 matches at 7 bases. V lost 0 bases to trimming and J lost 1 base; unmatched junction nucleotides: 10. CDR1 is SGHAT and CDR2 is FQNNGV in the germline V gene. The CDR3 extends over 18 amino acids. The CDR3 DNA reads TGTGCCAGCAGCTTAGAGGACAAACGGGGGGACCGCACAGATACGCAGTATTTT. As protein: CASSLEDKRGDRTDTQYF.

Many counts were recorded for this clonotype. The chain couples TRBV7-2 to TRBJ2-7; D might be TRBD1 or TRBD2, each matching 5 bases. CDR1 is SGHTA and CDR2 is FQGNSA in the germline V gene. The CDR3 sequence is 14 residues long. Trimming cost V 4 bases and J 6 bases, with 16 bases left between them. The CDR3 region is CASSSWDAGREQYF. The CDR3 bases are TGTGCCAGCAGCTCATGGGACGCGGGTCGCGAGCAGTACTTC. Together with reference TRBV7-2 and TRBJ2-7, the CDR3 gives the full variable domain: GAGVSQSPSNKVTEKGKDVELRCDPISGHTALYWYRQSLGQGLEFLIYFQGNSAPDKSGLPSDRFSAERTGGSVSTLTIQRTQQEDSAVYLCASSSWDAGREQYFGPGTRLTVT.

At least ten counts were recorded for this clonotype. The CDR3 loop is CASTLGGYGYTF. The CDR3 DNA sequence: TGTGCCAGCACCCTAGGTGGATATGGCTACACCTTC. This chain uses TRBV12-3 or TRBV12-4 with TRBJ1-2; no firm D call. Trimming removed 7 bases at V and 5 bases at J, with 11 bases between. The CDR3 loop spans 12 amino acids.

This clonotype was recorded many times. The genes are TRBV28 and TRBJ1-2; D is uncertain. Germline V gene lookup returns CDR1 MDHEN and CDR2 SYDVKM. V gave up 3 bases and J gave up 7 bases, with 6 bases separating them. The CDR3 sequence is 11 residues long. The CDR3 here is CASSLNAGYTF. The CDR3 DNA follows: TGTGCCAGCAGTTTGAATGCTGGCTACACCTTC.

This clonotype was recorded many times. This sequence joins TRBV7-8 and TRBJ2-1; D perhaps matches TRBD1 (5 bases). The CDR3 runs to 16 residues. Between the trimmed V and J ends, which lost 5 bases and 0 bases, there was a span of 14 bases. CDR1 SGHVS and CDR2 FQNEAQ come from the germline V gene. The CDR3 here is CASSIRVPSSYNEQFF. CDR3 nucleotides: TGTGCCAGCAGCATCAGGGTCCCCAGCTCCTACAATGAGCAGTTCTTC.

At least ten counts were recorded for this clonotype. The chain is built from TRBV20-1 and TRBJ2-5; possible D gene TRBD2, 6 bases. V lost 1 base and J lost 2, with 8 bases in between. The CDR3 has 13 amino acids. Germline V lookup: CDR1 DFQATT, CDR2 SNEGSKA (reference sequence). CDR3 DNA sequence: TGCAGTGCTAGAGCTCGGGGGCAAGAGACCCAGTACTTC. This encodes CSARARGQETQYF.

This clonotype was found many times. CDR3 in amino acids: CASSHRVLQHF. In DNA, the CDR3 is TGTGCCAGCAGTCACCGGGTGCTCCAGCATTTT. The V call is TRBV28, the J call TRBJ1-5; no clear D gene. The CDR3 spans 11 residues. In germline, CDR1 is MDHEN, CDR2 SYDVKM. V was clipped by 5 bases and J by 12 bases, with 11 bases between them. The full variable domain, completed using reference TRBV28 and TRBJ1-5, is DVKVTQSSRYLVKRTGEKVFLECVQDMDHENMFWYRQDPGLGLRLIYFSYDVKMKEKGDIPEGYSVSREKKERFSLILESASTNQTSMYLCASSHRVLQHFGDGTRLSIL.

This clonotype has at least ten counts. The gene calls are TRBV12-3 or TRBV12-4 and TRBJ2-7; D not certain. The CDR3 covers 17 residues. Trimming removed 7 bases at V and 1 base at J, with 23 bases between. CDR3 amino acids: CASKPYDTPKRSYEQYF. The CDR3 DNA reads TGTGCCAGCAAACCATACGATACCCCAAAAAGATCCTACGAGCAGTACTTC.

Turning to this clonotype: This may be a read error, as it is one base from a much larger clone. Given the absence of the conserved phenylalanine or tryptophan at the CDR3 end, a read error is likely. The V call is TRBV29-1, the J call TRBJ2-7; D gene uncertain. Trimming left V 1 base short and J 4 bases short, with 5 bases between. Germline V gene sequence: CDR1 SQVTM, CDR2 ANQGSEA. This CDR3 region has 11 residues. The DNA for the CDR3 is TGCAGCGTTGAAGCAATGTACGAGCAGTACCTC. Amino acids: CSVEAMYEQYL.

This clonotype occurred many times. The chain joins TRBV12-3 or TRBV12-4 to TRBJ2-1; no reliable D call. CDR3 length equals 12 residues. V gave up 3 bases and J gave up 6 bases, with 6 bases separating them. This CDR3 reads CASSFFSNEQFF. The CDR3, as DNA: TGTGCCAGCAGTTTTTTCTCCAATGAGCAGTTCTTC.

Of note for this clonotype: The junction and the germline gene differ at one end; a read error may be behind it. The V gene is TRBV7-9, the J gene TRBJ2-5; TRBD2 agrees at 7 bases. CDR3 length: 14 residues. Per germline, CDR1 SEHNR and CDR2 FQNEAQ (reference sequence). The CDR3 coding sequence is TGTGTCAGCAGCCCACCTAGCGGAGTCGAGACCCAGTACTTC. It yields the protein CVSSPPSGVETQYF.

This clonotype was counted many times. This sequence joins TRBV20-1 and TRBJ2-5; D may be TRBD2 (6 bases). Deletions cut 6 bases from V and 5 bases from J, with 10 bases between. CDR1 is DFQATT and CDR2 is SNEGSKA in the germline V gene (reference sequence). This CDR3 is 11 amino acids long. CDR3 DNA: TGCAGTGCGTACAGCGGGGAGACCCAGTACTTC. Its translation: CSAYSGETQYF.

This clonotype showed up many times. This chain links TRBV27 with TRBJ2-1, with 11 bases that match TRBD2. The CDR3 spans 16 residues. Looked up from germline, CDR1 is MNHEY and CDR2 is SMNVEV (reference sequence). V trimming: 5 bases; J trimming: 7 bases; junction bases outside the gene matches: 10. CDR3 bases: TGTGCCAGCAGTCGTCGAATAGCGGGAGGGCGGAATGAGCAGTTCTTC. It is translated as CASSRRIAGGRNEQFF.

The chain has TRBV5-1 and TRBJ1-1, with D tentatively TRBD1 (6 bases). Germline values: CDR1 SGHRS, CDR2 YFSETQ. The CDR3 is 17 amino acids. The V end lost 7 bases, the J end lost 3 bases, and 25 bases lay between the germline ends. CDR3 amino acids: CASRSRQEFGFHTEAFF. The CDR3 DNA reads TGCGCCAGCCGCAGTCGACAGGAATTTGGGTTTCACACTGAAGCTTTCTTT.

This clonotype came up many times. This chain joins TRBV29-1 and TRBJ2-7; 8 nucleotides agree with TRBD2. Per the germline V gene, CDR1 is SQVTM and CDR2 is ANQGSEA. V dropped 1 base and J dropped 6; count of bases not matched to a gene: 11. The CDR3 is 15 residues long. The CDR3 bases are TGCAGCGTTGAAGGTCAAGTCGCGGGAGGATCCGAGCAGTACTTC. It is translated as CSVEGQVAGGSEQYF.

Of note for this clonotype: Germline and junction disagree at one end, which may indicate a read error. The rearrangement joins TRBV3-1 to TRBJ1-1; a weak D match, TRBD1 (5 bases). Germline V lookup: CDR1 LGHDT, CDR2 YNNKEL (reference sequence). The CDR3 extends over 14 amino acids. The CDR3, as DNA: TGCGCCAGCAGGGCCGGGGCGCAGAACACTGAAGCTTTCTTT. Translated: CASRAGAQNTEAFF.

To note about this clonotype: A much more abundant neighbour one base away suggests this may be a read error. V is TRBV20-1 and J is TRBJ2-1, with 16 bases that match TRBD2. The CDR3 is 16 amino acids. Germline V gene lookup returns CDR1 DFQATT and CDR2 SNEGSKA (reference sequence). The CDR3 sequence is CSAWPGLAGGHDEQLF. The CDR3 bases are TGCAGTGCCTGGCCGGGACTAGCGGGAGGGCACGATGAGCAGCTCTTC.

This clonotype was picked up many times. CDR3 loop: CASSGGRGSPYEQYF. The CDR3 DNA is TGTGCCAGCTCTGGGGGCAGGGGGTCCCCCTACGAGCAGTACTTC. This sequence joins TRBV12-3 or TRBV12-4 and TRBJ2-7; 7 positions agree with TRBD1. The V and J ends lost 8 bases and 2 bases, in that order; junction bases with no gene match: 12. The CDR3 has 15 residues.